A selection of T cell receptor beta chains follows, all from one sample in a study of blood T cell repertoires in COVID-19. Using immunoSEQ multiplex PCR, the repertoire was profiled, and TCRdb retains in-frame clones only, with some absent. The table includes roughly 67,000 clones, roughly 80% detected once. Sample: peripheral blood. The receptors stem from a man aged 45-60 years with active COVID-19. Both conserved end residues are part of each CDR3. Each record gives: D gene, J gene, V gene, clone size, CDR3 protein, CDR3 DNA. The D gene is left open where the match is weak. The size entry is marked missing in some rows and otherwise reads once, few, many or a size class.

.,TRBJ2-5,TRBV6-5,.,CASDRNRGETQYF,TGTGCCAGCGACCGAAACCGGGGAGAGACCCAGTACTTC
TRBD1,TRBJ2-1,TRBV5-8,once,CASSLQGAAYNEQFF,TGTGCCAGCAGCTTACAGGGGGCGGCCTACAATGAGCAGTTCTTC
.,TRBJ1-5,TRBV24-1,.,CATSRGGSNQPQHF,TGTGCCACCAGTAGGGGAGGGAGCAATCAGCCCCAGCATTTT
TRBD2,TRBJ2-7,TRBV10-3,.,CAISLAGSYEQYF,TGTGCCATCAGCTTAGCGGGGTCCTACGAGCAGTACTTC
.,TRBJ1-2,TRBV19,.,CASSISGGMYSNYGYTF,TGTGCCAGTAGTATATCGGGAGGGATGTACTCTAACTATGGCTACACCTTC
.,TRBJ2-1,TRBV12-3/TRBV12-4,.,CAIAGTERNEQFF,TGTGCCATCGCCGGGACTGAAAGAAATGAGCAGTTCTTC
TRBD1,TRBJ1-5,TRBV24-1,.,CATSETGGIPQHF,TGTGCCACCAGTGAGACAGGGGGGATCCCCCAGCATTTT
.,TRBJ1-1,TRBV2,.,CASSESHVGVGTEAFF,TGTGCCAGCAGCGAAAGTCACGTAGGGGTGGGCACTGAAGCTTTCTTT
TRBD2,TRBJ2-1,TRBV12-3/TRBV12-4,.,CASNRGGNEQFF,TGTGCCAGCAATCGGGGGGGCAATGAGCAGTTCTTC
TRBD1,TRBJ2-3,TRBV5-1,.,CASSPMRATGGGFTDTQYF,TGCGCCAGCAGCCCTATGAGGGCAACAGGGGGCGGTTTCACAGATACGCAGTATTTT
TRBD2,TRBJ2-1,TRBV2,.,CASRTSGSSHEQFF,TGTGCCAGCCGGACTAGCGGGTCCTCCCATGAGCAGTTCTTC
.,TRBJ2-7,TRBV7-9,.,CAISAGPRSSDSYEQYF,TGTGCCATATCAGCGGGCCCTCGAAGTAGTGACTCCTACGAGCAGTACTTC
.,TRBJ1-2,TRBV18,.,CASSPDGNYGYTF,TGTGCCAGCTCACCAGACGGGAACTATGGCTACACCTTC
.,TRBJ2-7,TRBV10-1,.,CATSAGLGEQYF,TGCGCCACCAGCGCGGGCCTGGGAGAGCAGTACTTC
.,TRBJ1-4,TRBV28,.,CASSSAGGSTNEKLFF,TGTGCCAGCAGTTCCGCCGGGGGGTCAACTAATGAAAAACTGTTTTTT
.,TRBJ2-5,TRBV10-3,.,CAISGLRGSQETQYF,TGTGCCATCAGTGGGCTTAGGGGGAGCCAAGAGACCCAGTACTTC
.,TRBJ1-3,TRBV9,.,CASSTSFGNTIYF,TGTGCCAGCAGCACATCTTTTGGAAACACCATATATTTT
.,TRBJ1-2,TRBV5-5,.,CASSLDGFGGYTF,TGTGCCAGCAGCTTGGACGGGTTTGGTGGCTACACCTTC
.,TRBJ1-5,TRBV29-1,.,CSVNRGGAQHF,TGCAGCGTTAACCGTGGGGGGGCCCAGCATTTT
.,TRBJ1-1,TRBV19,.,CASTRGGRGTEAFF,TGTGCCAGTACTCGGGGTGGCCGAGGCACTGAAGCTTTCTTT
.,TRBJ1-5,TRBV5-1,once,CASSPGEVSNQPQHF,TGCGCCAGCAGCCCGGGTGAGGTTAGCAATCAGCCCCAGCATTTT
.,TRBJ2-7,TRBV27,.,CASSLRQASNEQYF,TGTGCCAGCAGTTTAAGGCAGGCATCTAACGAGCAGTACTTC
.,TRBJ1-6,TRBV5-4,.,CASSISQGNNSPLHF,TGTGCCAGCAGCATATCCCAGGGGAATAATTCACCCCTCCACTTT
.,TRBJ1-2,TRBV7-9,.,CASSYIGSGGYGYTF,TGTGCCAGCAGCTATATTGGGTCGGGAGGCTATGGCTACACCTTC
TRBD1,TRBJ2-7,TRBV9,.,CASSPGQGVPYEQYF,TGTGCCAGCAGCCCAGGACAGGGAGTCCCCTACGAGCAGTACTTC
.,TRBJ2-1,TRBV21-1,.,CASSKLLTSAKSSYNEQFF,TGTGCCAGCAGCAAGCTGTTGACTAGCGCTAAGAGCTCCTACAATGAGCAGTTCTTC
.,TRBJ1-4,TRBV14,.,CASKKGEDYGEKLFF,TGTGCCAGCAAAAAAGGGGAGGACTACGGTGAAAAACTGTTTTTT